These T cell receptor beta chains were read from a single sample in a study of T cell repertoires in cytomegalovirus infection. Each CDR3 protein is one row after TCRdb ran MiXCR on the reads. The data show hundreds of thousands of distinct CDR3 sequences, around 32% seen once. The source material was PBMCs. The receptors come from a human donor in good health (CMV status not recorded). Some clones in this sample may be carry-over from other donors' samples. Both conserved end residues are part of each CDR3. The D gene is left open where the match is weak. Rows give clone size only sometimes, using once, few, many, or a class for an expanded clone.

clone_size: many
j_call: TRBJ2-3
v_call: TRBV12-5
d_call: NA
cdr3_nt: TGTGCTAGTGGTTTGGTCCGGACCGGTTCTTCTAGCACAGATACGCAGTATTTT
cdr3_aa: CASGLVRTGSSSTDTQYF

clone_size: NA
j_call: TRBJ1-5
v_call: TRBV5-6
d_call: NA
cdr3_nt: TGTGCCAGCAGCTTGGGCGTAGGGTCGAAGTATCAGCCCCAGCATTTT
cdr3_aa: CASSLGVGSKYQPQHF

clone_size: many
j_call: TRBJ1-1
v_call: TRBV7-2
d_call: NA
cdr3_nt: TGTGCCAGCAGCTTACGAGATGAAGCTTTCTTT
cdr3_aa: CASSLRDEAFF

clone_size: many
j_call: TRBJ1-5
v_call: TRBV7-2
d_call: NA
cdr3_nt: TGTGCCAGCAGCTTAGCCCGCAGGGGAAATCAGCCCCAGCATTTT
cdr3_aa: CASSLARRGNQPQHF

clone_size: NA
j_call: TRBJ1-2
v_call: TRBV25-1
d_call: NA
cdr3_nt: TGTGCCAGCAGTGCTGGACGGTGGGGCTACACCTTC
cdr3_aa: CASSAGRWGYTF

clone_size: NA
j_call: TRBJ1-4
v_call: TRBV20-1
d_call: NA
cdr3_nt: TGCAGTGCTAGAGCCCAGGGTAATGAAAAACTGTTTTTT
cdr3_aa: CSARAQGNEKLFF

clone_size: NA
j_call: TRBJ1-4
v_call: TRBV9
d_call: NA
cdr3_nt: TGTGCCAGCAGCGTGGGTGGTCTCCTAGATGAAAAACTGTTTTTT
cdr3_aa: CASSVGGLLDEKLFF

clone_size: once
j_call: TRBJ2-7
v_call: TRBV5-4
d_call: NA
cdr3_nt: TGTGCCAACAGCTTGGGGGGAGCCCCGAGCTCCTACGAGCAGTACTTC
cdr3_aa: CANSLGGAPSSYEQYF

clone_size: NA
j_call: TRBJ1-6
v_call: TRBV12-3/TRBV12-4
d_call: NA
cdr3_nt: TGTGCCAGCAGTCACGCCGGGACGGATAATTCACCCCTCCACTTT
cdr3_aa: CASSHAGTDNSPLHF

clone_size: once
j_call: TRBJ1-5
v_call: TRBV6-5
d_call: NA
cdr3_nt: TGTGCCCGCAGTTACTCGGCCTATACCAATCAGCCCCAGCATTTT
cdr3_aa: CARSYSAYTNQPQHF

clone_size: once
j_call: TRBJ1-3
v_call: TRBV7-6
d_call: TRBD1
cdr3_nt: TGTGCCAGCAGCGTGCAGGGGGCGGGAAACAACATATATTTT
cdr3_aa: CASSVQGAGNNIYF

clone_size: NA
j_call: TRBJ2-5
v_call: TRBV5-1
d_call: NA
cdr3_nt: TGCGCCAGCAGCAGAGGTCCGACGGAGACCCAGTACTTC
cdr3_aa: CASSRGPTETQYF

clone_size: few
j_call: TRBJ1-1
v_call: TRBV6-5
d_call: TRBD1
cdr3_nt: TGTGCCAGCAGTTACGACTCTACAGGGGGCGCCGGACAAGCTTTCTTT
cdr3_aa: CASSYDSTGGAGQAFF

clone_size: NA
j_call: TRBJ1-5
v_call: TRBV12-3/TRBV12-4
d_call: NA
cdr3_nt: TGTGCCAGCGGCGGACCTAATCAGCCCCAGCATTTT
cdr3_aa: CASGGPNQPQHF

clone_size: many
j_call: TRBJ2-3
v_call: TRBV7-2
d_call: NA
cdr3_nt: TGTGCCAGCAGCTTCTTCCCTGGGCCAAGCACAGATACGCAGTATTTT
cdr3_aa: CASSFFPGPSTDTQYF

clone_size: many
j_call: TRBJ2-1
v_call: TRBV7-2
d_call: TRBD2
cdr3_nt: TGTGCCAGCAGCTCCCCGGGACTAGGGAGCTCCTACAATGAGCAGTTCTTC
cdr3_aa: CASSSPGLGSSYNEQFF

clone_size: NA
j_call: TRBJ1-2
v_call: TRBV20-1
d_call: NA
cdr3_nt: TGCAGTGCTAGAGCGGGGCCGTCCGGGTTTGGCTACACCTTC
cdr3_aa: CSARAGPSGFGYTF

clone_size: few
j_call: TRBJ2-1
v_call: TRBV7-9
d_call: TRBD2
cdr3_nt: TGTGCCAGCAGCTCAGACGGGGGGAATTACAATGAGCAGTTCTTC
cdr3_aa: CASSSDGGNYNEQFF

clone_size: NA
j_call: TRBJ2-5
v_call: TRBV6-2/TRBV6-3
d_call: NA
cdr3_nt: TGTGCCAGCAACCCAGGGCAGGAGACCCAGTACTTC
cdr3_aa: CASNPGQETQYF

clone_size: NA
j_call: TRBJ2-7
v_call: TRBV7-9
d_call: NA
cdr3_nt: TGTGCCAGCAGCTTAGCGGGGGTAAGCGAGCAGTACTTC
cdr3_aa: CASSLAGVSEQYF

clone_size: NA
j_call: TRBJ1-5
v_call: TRBV10-3
d_call: TRBD1
cdr3_nt: TGTGCCATCAGTGAACGGACAGGGAATCAGCTCCAGCATTTT
cdr3_aa: CAISERTGNQLQHF

clone_size: NA
j_call: TRBJ2-1
v_call: TRBV20-1
d_call: NA
cdr3_nt: TGCAGTGCTAGAGAGGGAGCGGCCCCCTACAATGAGCAGTTCTTC
cdr3_aa: CSAREGAAPYNEQFF

clone_size: few
j_call: TRBJ2-7
v_call: TRBV29-1
d_call: TRBD2
cdr3_nt: TGCAGCGTTGAAGATACTCGGGGGGACCTTTCCTACGAGCAGTACTTC
cdr3_aa: CSVEDTRGDLSYEQYF